This is a list of T cell receptor beta chains from one sample in a study of identical twins. TCRdb independently ran MiXCR on the 5' RACE reads; one entry per CDR3 protein. The sample shows 690,000 or so distinct CDR3 sequences, under 9% of them seen only once. This sample was also put to use in a study of yellow fever vaccine responses in identical twins.

Sequencing was carried out using PBMCs. The origin of the receptors is a woman younger than 30 in good health. The CDR3 runs from the conserved cysteine through the conserved F or W. The D gene is left open where the match is weak. Expanded clones get a size class; other rows say once, few or many, or leave the size out.

cdr3_length: 14
j_call: TRBJ2-2
clone_size: few
v_call: TRBV12-3/TRBV12-4
d_call: TRBD1
cdr3_aa: CASSDRGLVGELFF
cdr3_nt: TGTGCCAGCAGCGACAGGGGGCTGGTCGGGGAGCTGTTTTTT

cdr3_length: 16
j_call: TRBJ2-2
clone_size: -
v_call: TRBV12-3/TRBV12-4
d_call: TRBD2
cdr3_aa: CASRPRGGGDTGELFF
cdr3_nt: TGTGCCAGCAGGCCTCGGGGGGGCGGAGACACCGGGGAGCTGTTTTTT

cdr3_length: 16
j_call: TRBJ2-3
clone_size: -
v_call: TRBV24-1
d_call: TRBD2
cdr3_aa: CATSVGAGGPEDTQYF
cdr3_nt: TGTGCCACCAGCGTTGGAGCGGGGGGCCCGGAAGATACGCAGTATTTT

cdr3_length: 15
j_call: TRBJ2-1
clone_size: few
v_call: TRBV20-1
d_call: TRBD2
cdr3_aa: CSAPPPGLNYNEQFF
cdr3_nt: TGCAGTGCTCCTCCCCCGGGACTAAACTACAATGAGCAGTTCTTC

cdr3_length: 15
j_call: TRBJ2-7
clone_size: many
v_call: TRBV12-3/TRBV12-4
d_call: TRBD1
cdr3_aa: CASSSRQGRTYEQYF
cdr3_nt: TGTGCCAGCAGTTCTAGACAGGGCAGAACCTACGAGCAGTACTTC

cdr3_length: 15
j_call: TRBJ2-1
clone_size: few
v_call: TRBV29-1
d_call: TRBD1
cdr3_aa: CSAEDPGQGVNEQFF
cdr3_nt: TGCAGCGCAGAAGACCCGGGACAGGGGGTTAATGAGCAGTTCTTC

cdr3_length: 15
j_call: TRBJ2-3
clone_size: many
v_call: TRBV5-1
d_call: -
cdr3_aa: CASSLEGQRTDTQYF
cdr3_nt: TGCGCCAGCAGCTTGGAAGGTCAGCGCACAGATACGCAGTATTTT

cdr3_length: 17
j_call: TRBJ2-6
clone_size: -
v_call: TRBV7-8
d_call: -
cdr3_aa: CASSSPFGASGANVLTF
cdr3_nt: TGTGCCAGCAGCTCCCCGTTTGGGGCATCCGGGGCCAACGTCCTGACTTTC

cdr3_length: 12
j_call: TRBJ2-1
clone_size: -
v_call: TRBV15
d_call: -
cdr3_aa: CATSELGNEQFF
cdr3_nt: TGTGCCACCAGCGAATTAGGGAATGAGCAGTTCTTC

cdr3_length: 14
j_call: TRBJ2-1
clone_size: many
v_call: TRBV15
d_call: -
cdr3_aa: CATSRDLAREPWFF
cdr3_nt: TGTGCCACCAGCAGAGATTTAGCGCGAGAGCCCTGGTTCTTC

cdr3_length: 15
j_call: TRBJ2-1
clone_size: many
v_call: TRBV20-1
d_call: TRBD1
cdr3_aa: CSARRGQGASNEQFF
cdr3_nt: TGCAGTGCTAGGAGGGGACAGGGGGCAAGCAATGAGCAGTTCTTC

cdr3_length: 16
j_call: TRBJ2-1
clone_size: -
v_call: TRBV20-1
d_call: TRBD2
cdr3_aa: CSARFPSGSSYNEQFF
cdr3_nt: TGCAGTGCTAGATTTCCTAGCGGGAGCTCCTACAATGAGCAGTTCTTC

cdr3_length: 15
j_call: TRBJ2-7
clone_size: few
v_call: TRBV7-2
d_call: TRBD1
cdr3_aa: CASSPGPTGKYEQYF
cdr3_nt: TGTGCCAGCAGCCCAGGACCGACAGGGAAGTACGAGCAGTACTTC

cdr3_length: 14
j_call: TRBJ1-6
clone_size: many
v_call: TRBV9
d_call: -
cdr3_aa: CASSVGADNSPLHF
cdr3_nt: TGTGCCAGCAGCGTAGGGGCAGATAATTCACCCCTCCACTTT

cdr3_length: 15
j_call: TRBJ2-5
clone_size: few
v_call: TRBV11-2
d_call: -
cdr3_aa: CASSPRGSYQETQYF
cdr3_nt: TGTGCCAGCAGTCCCCGGGGTTCTTACCAAGAGACCCAGTACTTC

cdr3_length: 11
j_call: TRBJ2-7
clone_size: few
v_call: TRBV20-1
d_call: -
cdr3_aa: CSVTQGSEQYF
cdr3_nt: TGCAGTGTCACACAGGGTTCCGAGCAGTACTTC

cdr3_length: 15
j_call: TRBJ2-3
clone_size: few
v_call: TRBV20-1
d_call: -
cdr3_aa: CSARDKEGYTDTQYF
cdr3_nt: TGCAGTGCTAGAGATAAAGAGGGGTACACAGATACGCAGTATTTT

cdr3_length: 13
j_call: TRBJ2-7
clone_size: -
v_call: TRBV6-5
d_call: -
cdr3_aa: CASSYVGRREQYF
cdr3_nt: TGTGCCAGCAGTTACGTCGGCCGTAGAGAGCAGTACTTC

cdr3_length: 14
j_call: TRBJ1-2
clone_size: few
v_call: TRBV29-1
d_call: -
cdr3_aa: CSVLEISPPYGYTF
cdr3_nt: TGCAGCGTTCTGGAGATCTCCCCCCCCTATGGCTACACCTTC

cdr3_length: 13
j_call: TRBJ2-5
clone_size: many
v_call: TRBV5-1
d_call: -
cdr3_aa: CASSFRAQETQYF
cdr3_nt: TGTGCCAGCAGCTTCAGGGCTCAAGAGACCCAGTACTTC